One and the same sample provided the 14 T cell receptor beta chains below, sequenced in a study of T cells in Graves' hyperthyroidism and ophthalmopathy. RNA transcripts yielded amplified TCR beta CDR3 regions. TCR CDR3 regions were first amplified by RT-PCR with HTBI primers. TCRdb reanalysed the multiplex PCR reads using MiXCR and keeps one entry per CDR3 protein. The table has around 300,000 distinct CDR3 sequences, approximately 14% seen once; the top ten hold roughly 7.9%. Sequences were obtained from blood. These receptors were taken from a woman aged 40 to 50 with Graves' hyperthyroidism.

CDR3 sequence reads: CASSPGRTGGTQYF. The CDR3 coding sequence is TGTGCCAGCAGCCCAGGGCGGACTGGGGGGACCCAGTACTTC. This chain links TRBV7-9 with TRBJ2-5, with D possibly called TRBD1 or TRBD2 (5 bases each). Trimming shortened V by 5 bases and J by 7 bases, and 17 bases separated the two germline ends. From germline, CDR1 is SEHNR and CDR2 FQNEAQ (reference sequence). The CDR3 totals 14 residues.

At least ten counts were recorded for this clonotype. The gene calls are TRBV2 and TRBJ1-6; D gene uncertain. The V end was cut by 10 bases, the J end by 4 bases, with 11 bases between. The length of the CDR3 is 13 residues. Germline values: CDR1 SNHLY, CDR2 FYNNEI. Here the CDR3 reads CATGPNYNSPLHF. DNA for the CDR3: TGTGCCACCGGACCGAATTATAATTCACCCCTCCACTTT.

This clonotype has a count of ten or more. This chain uses TRBV13 with TRBJ1-2; 8 bases are shared with TRBD1. The CDR3 is 14 amino acids. In germline, CDR1 is PRHDT, CDR2 FYEKMQ (reference sequence). V was pared by 5 bases and J by 8 bases, with 10 bases of the junction left unmatched. The CDR3 spells CASSKKTGESGYTF. The CDR3 coding sequence is TGTGCCAGCAGCAAGAAGACAGGGGAGAGCGGCTACACCTTC.

Details on this clonotype: Possible read error: a much larger clone is one base away. Because the CDR3 is missing its conserved closing phenylalanine or tryptophan, this is likely a read error. This sequence joins TRBV5-5 and TRBJ2-1; the match to TRBD2 covers 10 bases. The CDR3 is 16 amino acids. J was trimmed by 3 bases and V by 0 bases; bases with no gene match: 3. Germline V gene data show CDR1 as SGHKS and CDR2 as YYEKEE (reference sequence). The CDR3: CASSLGLAGVYNEQFS. In nucleotides, the CDR3 is TGTGCCAGCAGCTTGGGGCTAGCGGGAGTCTACAATGAGCAGTTCTCC.

This chain joins TRBV4-1 and TRBJ2-4; no clear D gene. The germline V and J ends were trimmed by 6 bases and 2 bases, with 17 bases remaining between them. The CDR3 is made up of 16 amino acids. The V gene's germline CDR1 is MGHRA and CDR2 YSYEKL. The CDR3 protein is CASSLLVGVPKNIQYF. The CDR3, as DNA: TGCGCCAGCAGTCTTTTAGTTGGGGTCCCCAAAAACATTCAGTACTTC.

About this clonotype itself: One end of the junction is discordant with germline, which a read error may explain. In DNA form, the CDR3 reads TGTGCCAGCAGCCAAGATCTTTGGCTTCAAGATACCCAGTACTTC. Translating gives CASSQDLWLQDTQYF. This chain links TRBV3-1 with TRBJ2-5, with D unclear. This CDR3 comprises 15 residues. CDR1 is LGHDT and CDR2 is YNNKEL in the germline V gene (reference sequence).

In its sample, this clonotype was seen a few times. This chain uses TRBV4-1 with TRBJ2-5; 14 positions match TRBD2. With 0 bases clipped from V and 7 bases from J, the junction kept 7 bases outside the gene matches. The germline V gene has CDR1 MGHRA and CDR2 YSYEKL. This CDR3 has 17 residues. The CDR3 DNA sequence: TGCGCCAGCAGCCAAGATTCTCCGACTAGCGGGAGGGGGACCCAGTACTTC. The encoded protein is CASSQDSPTSGRGTQYF.

This clonotype was observed at least ten times. The chain recombines TRBV12-3 or TRBV12-4 with TRBJ2-2, with TRBD2 identical over 11 bases. Germline trimming cut 5 bases from V and 6 bases from J; bases unmatched to any gene: 8. This CDR3 comprises 16 residues. In DNA, the CDR3 is TGTGCCAGCAGTCCTTTAGCGGGAGGGCCTCCCGGGGAGCTGTTTTTT. Protein product: CASSPLAGGPPGELFF.

This clonotype came up many times. The V and J genes are TRBV29-1 and TRBJ1-1, with TRBD1 as a possible D gene (6 bases). This CDR3 is built from 13 residues. V shed 7 bases and J shed 10 bases, with 22 bases lying between them. Germline values: CDR1 SQVTM, CDR2 ANQGSEA. CDR3 nucleotide sequence: TGCAGCGGAAAAGGGGGGATGGATCTGTCAGCTTTCTTT. This sequence encodes CSGKGGMDLSAFF.

In its sample, this clonotype was seen many times. The V and J genes are TRBV7-2 and TRBJ2-2, with D possibly matching TRBD2 (5 bases). Germline CDR1 SGHTA, CDR2 FQGNSA. CDR3 length: 16 residues. Trimming removed 1 base at V and 4 bases at J, with 13 bases between. DNA for the CDR3: TGTGCCAGCAGCTTAGGCGGTCTAGGGAGCACCGGGGAGCTGTTTTTT. Protein sequence: CASSLGGLGSTGELFF.

In its sample, this clonotype was seen many times. The chain links TRBV28 to TRBJ1-2, with D possibly matching TRBD1 (6 bases). The germline V gene encodes CDR1 MDHEN and CDR2 SYDVKM. The CDR3 extends over 15 amino acids. V was cut by 5 bases and J by 6 bases, with 19 bases left in between. CDR3 sequence reads: CASSPSQGWNHGYTF. In DNA form, the CDR3 reads TGTGCCAGCAGTCCTTCACAGGGTTGGAACCATGGCTACACCTTC.

This clonotype was seen at least ten times. The J gene is TRBJ1-1, the V gene TRBV20-1, with unresolved D. The V and J ends lost 4 bases and 2 bases respectively, with 8 bases between them. This CDR3 region has 12 residues. Germline CDR1 reads DFQATT; CDR2 reads SNEGSKA (reference sequence). CDR3 in amino acids: CSAMESNTEAFF. For the CDR3, the DNA is TGCAGTGCTATGGAGAGCAACACTGAAGCTTTCTTT.

The chain has TRBV30 and TRBJ2-2; 9 nucleotides agree with TRBD2. The J segment lost 6 bases and the V segment lost 2 bases, leaving 7 bases of the junction unmatched. Germline loops: CDR1 GTSNPN, CDR2 SVGIG (reference sequence). This CDR3 comprises 15 residues. CDR3 DNA sequence: TGTGCCTGGAGTTCGGCGGGAGGGGTTCCCGGGGAGCTGTTTTTT. It encodes CAWSSAGGVPGELFF.

This clonotype came up a few times. The gene calls are TRBV20-1 and TRBJ2-3; 11 positions agree with TRBD2. This CDR3 region has 16 residues. CDR1 and CDR2 (germline): DFQATT, SNEGSKA (reference sequence). V gave up 3 bases and J gave up 6 bases; unmatched junction bases: 11. The CDR3 region has the DNA TGCAGTGCTAGGAAATTTAGCGGGGGGGGTTTCGATACGCAGTATTTT. Residues: CSARKFSGGGFDTQYF.